Listed below are T cell receptor beta chains from one sample, sequenced in a study of cytomegalovirus exposure and HLA in healthy donors. Only in-frame clones appear in the TCRdb table, and some are missing; sequencing was by immunoSEQ multiplex PCR. Of 140,000 or so clones in the sample, roughly a tenth were seen once. Sample: PBMCs. The receptors derive from a male donor in good health and CMV-seronegative. Each CDR3 is given with its conserved first and last residue. Each record gives: CDR3 length, D gene, clone size, V gene, J gene, CDR3 DNA, CDR3 protein. The D gene is left open where the match is weak. Expanded clones are given a class, and other clones once, few, many or no size at all.

14	TRBD2	few	TRBV7-2	TRBJ2-3	TGTGCCAGCAGCTTGAATCAGCGGGGGAATACGCAGTATTTT	CASSLNQRGNTQYF
13	-	-	TRBV4-3	TRBJ2-7	TGCGCCAGCAGCCAAGAGAGGGCCCACGAGCAGTACTTC	CASSQERAHEQYF
15	-	few	TRBV28	TRBJ1-1	TGTGCCAGCAGTACCTGGGGCAGGGAGAACACTGAAGCTTTCTTT	CASSTWGRENTEAFF
15	TRBD1	-	TRBV18	TRBJ1-2	TGTGCCAGCTCACCGGCCGACAGGGGGCTTCGTGGCTACACCTTC	CASSPADRGLRGYTF
15	TRBD2	-	TRBV7-3	TRBJ2-7	TGTGCCAGCAGCCCCGGGGGGGGAAACTCCTACGAGCAGTACTTC	CASSPGGGNSYEQYF
14	TRBD1	-	TRBV28	TRBJ2-7	TGTGCCAGCAGTTTGGGACAGGGGGCCAACGAGCAGTACTTC	CASSLGQGANEQYF
16	TRBD2	-	TRBV7-2	TRBJ2-3	TGTGCCAGCAGCTTAAGAAGCGGGAGAAAGTCAGATACGCAGTATTTT	CASSLRSGRKSDTQYF
11	-	few	TRBV6-1	TRBJ1-1	TGTGCCGCCCTCAGGAACACTGAAGCTTTCTTT	CAALRNTEAFF
13	-	few	TRBV5-1	TRBJ1-1	TGCGCCAGCAGCTTGGGGACGGGCGGGGGAGCTTTCTTT	CASSLGTGGGAFF
14	TRBD1	-	TRBV7-2	TRBJ1-4	TGTGCCAGCAGCCGACAGGGAGCAGGCGAAAAACTGTTTTTT	CASSRQGAGEKLFF
15	TRBD2	-	TRBV2	TRBJ2-3	TGTGCCAGCAGCGGACTAGGAGTGGTGACAGATACGCAGTATTTT	CASSGLGVVTDTQYF
15	TRBD2	few	TRBV29-1	TRBJ2-1	TGCAGCGTTGAAGCGGCGGGGGACTCCTACAATGAGCAGTTCTTC	CSVEAAGDSYNEQFF
15	-	-	TRBV7-2	TRBJ1-5	TGTGCCAGCAGCTTACGGGTGGAGGGCAATCAGCCCCAGCATTTT	CASSLRVEGNQPQHF
15	TRBD1	-	TRBV5-6	TRBJ1-2	TGTGCCAGCAGCTTTGTGGCAGGGGGCTACTATGGCTACACCTTC	CASSFVAGGYYGYTF
14	TRBD2	-	TRBV19	TRBJ2-7	TGTGCCAGTAGTAGCGGGAGGCAATCGACTGGGCAGTACTTC	CASSSGRQSTGQYF
13	-	-	TRBV5-1	TRBJ1-2	TGCGCCAGCAGCTTGCGCGCAGGGGATGGCTACACCTTC	CASSLRAGDGYTF
17	-	few	TRBV25-1	TRBJ2-2	TGTGCCAGCAGTAACCTCGGGGGAGGCCGGAACACCGGGGAGCTGTTTTTT	CASSNLGGGRNTGELFF
16	TRBD1	-	TRBV6-1	TRBJ1-3	TGTGCCAGCAGTGCCGGGACAGGGTCCTCTGGAAACACCATATATTTT	CASSAGTGSSGNTIYF
15	-	-	TRBV7-9	TRBJ2-3	TGTGCCAGCAGCTTAGTAACTAGCCTTCAGGATACGCAGTATTTT	CASSLVTSLQDTQYF
10	-	-	TRBV6-6	TRBJ1-2	TGTGCCAGCAGCTCGGAGGGCTACACCTTC	CASSSEGYTF
16	-	-	TRBV27	TRBJ2-2	TGTGCCAGCAGTTTGGAGGGGAAAACTGACACCGGGGAGCTGTTTTTT	CASSLEGKTDTGELFF
11	-	once	TRBV5-4	TRBJ2-5	TGTGCCAGCAGCCTCTCGGGGACCCAGTACTTC	CASSLSGTQYF
17	TRBD1	few	TRBV4-3	TRBJ1-6	TGCGCCAGCAGCCAAGGGGGGACAGGGTGGCATAATTCACCCCTCCACTTT	CASSQGGTGWHNSPLHF
16	-	few	TRBV19	TRBJ2-1	TGTGCCAGTAGTCCCGGGACTCAAGATTTCGAGAATGAGCAGTTCTTC	CASSPGTQDFENEQFF
14	-	-	TRBV27	TRBJ1-4	TGTGCCACCGCCCCCACCTTAGTCAATGAAAAACTGTTTTTT	CATAPTLVNEKLFF
17	-	once	TRBV4-1	TRBJ1-2	TGCGCCAGCAGCCAAGAAGTTTCGGGGGGGCGAGGGTATGGCTACACCTTC	CASSQEVSGGRGYGYTF
12	-	-	TRBV12-5	TRBJ1-1	TGTGCTAGTGGATATTTGAACACTGAAGCTTTCTTT	CASGYLNTEAFF
17	TRBD2	few	TRBV27	TRBJ2-1	TGTGCCAGCAGTTTGACTAGCGGGAGACTGAAGGTTAATGAGCAGTTCTTC	CASSLTSGRLKVNEQFF
16	TRBD1	-	TRBV14	TRBJ1-2	TGTGCCAGCAGCCCGGGACAGTACTGGGGGGACTATGGCTACACCTTC	CASSPGQYWGDYGYTF
13	TRBD2	few	TRBV10-3	TRBJ2-5	TGTGCCAGCGAAAGCGGGAGCGAAGAGACCCAGTACTTC	CASESGSEETQYF
15	TRBD1	few	TRBV27	TRBJ2-7	TGTGCCAGCAGTTTATCCGGGACAGGGTTCTACGAGCAGTACTTC	CASSLSGTGFYEQYF
13	-	few	TRBV30	TRBJ2-7	TGTGCCTGGAGTCGGGTAGGTAGCGACGAGCAGTACTTC	CAWSRVGSDEQYF
18	TRBD1	few	TRBV4-3	TRBJ1-5	TGCGCCAGCAGCCAAGACCCACCCGGTATGACAGGGAATCAGCCCCAGCATTTT	CASSQDPPGMTGNQPQHF
14	-	few	TRBV4-3	TRBJ2-5	TGCGCCAGCAGCCAAGATTCGGGGCAAGAGACCCAGTACTTC	CASSQDSGQETQYF
13	-	few	TRBV5-1	TRBJ1-2	TGCGCCAGCAGTACAGGAGGGCCCTATGGCTACACCTTC	CASSTGGPYGYTF
14	-	few	TRBV19	TRBJ2-3	TGTGCCAGTAGTTATGGCGACTACACAGATACGCAGTATTTT	CASSYGDYTDTQYF
15	TRBD1	few	TRBV28	TRBJ2-5	TGTGCCAGCAGTTCTAGCCAACAGGGGGAAGAGACCCAGTACTTC	CASSSSQQGEETQYF
15	TRBD1	-	TRBV9	TRBJ1-2	TGTGCCAGCAGCGCTGGGACAGGGCGGGTCTATGGCTACACCTTC	CASSAGTGRVYGYTF
12	-	few	TRBV11-1	TRBJ2-1	TGTGCCAGCAGCCCCCGCAGGGATGAGCAGTTCTTC	CASSPRRDEQFF
13	-	-	TRBV5-6	TRBJ2-1	TGTGCCAGCAGCCTTGGTGGGGGCGATGAGCAGTTCTTC	CASSLGGGDEQFF
14	-	few	TRBV6-1	TRBJ1-3	TGTGCCAGCAGTGATCGGCAGGGAGGAAACACCATATATTTT	CASSDRQGGNTIYF
17	TRBD2	-	TRBV6-1	TRBJ2-4	TGTGCCAGCAGTGGGGACCTAGCGGGGGGTTCCAAAAACGTTCAGTACTTC	CASSGDLAGGSKNVQYF
11	-	-	TRBV5-6	TRBJ2-7	TGTGCCAGCAGCTTGCGGGGTGAGCAGTACTTC	CASSLRGEQYF
13	-	-	TRBV19	TRBJ1-1	TGTGCCAGTAGTAACAGGGCGAACACTGAAGCTTTCTTT	CASSNRANTEAFF
15	TRBD2	-	TRBV9	TRBJ2-7	TGTGCCAGCAGCCGGGGACTAGCGGATTCCTACGAGCAGTACTTC	CASSRGLADSYEQYF
16	TRBD2	-	TRBV4-1	TRBJ2-7	TGCGCCAGCAGCAAAGTAACTAGCGGGAGGCCCTACGAGCAGTACTTC	CASSKVTSGRPYEQYF
16	TRBD1	few	TRBV9	TRBJ2-2	TGTGCCAGCAGCGTAGGAGGGACAGAAAACACCGGGGAGCTGTTTTTT	CASSVGGTENTGELFF
14	TRBD2	few	TRBV19	TRBJ2-2	TGTGCCGGGGGACTAGCGGGGAACACCGGGGAGCTGTTTTTT	CAGGLAGNTGELFF
12	TRBD1	few	TRBV7-9	TRBJ2-1	TGTGCCAGCAGCTACAGGGGAAACGAGCAGTTCTTC	CASSYRGNEQFF
14	-	-	TRBV28	TRBJ1-2	TGTGCCAGCAGTTTAAAACTAGCTAACTATGGCTACACCTTC	CASSLKLANYGYTF
13	-	-	TRBV29-1	TRBJ1-2	TGCAGCGTTGAGGGGCTCGGGAACTATGGCTACACCTTC	CSVEGLGNYGYTF
15	TRBD1	-	TRBV2	TRBJ1-5	TGTGCCAGCTCCCCGGTCACAGGGGGGGGTCAGCCCCAGCATTTT	CASSPVTGGGQPQHF
13	-	-	TRBV11-2	TRBJ2-5	TGTGCCAGCAGCTTATCGACAGAAGAGACCCAGTACTTC	CASSLSTEETQYF
17	TRBD2	few	TRBV30	TRBJ2-5	TGTGCCTGGAGTGTATGGAGAGCAGCGGGAGACCAAGAGACCCAGTACTTC	CAWSVWRAAGDQETQYF
17	-	-	TRBV5-6	TRBJ2-6	TGTGCCAGCAGTAACCGGGACATCGCCTCTGGGGCCAACGTCCTGACTTTC	CASSNRDIASGANVLTF